The 19 T cell receptor beta chains given below trace back to one sample, sequenced in a study of post-analysis software for immune sequencing data. General observations from the study: Patients had higher frequencies than controls of five TRBV segments, including TRBV5-6, TRBV5-1 and TRBV20-1.

Unique molecular identifiers were present in the TCR beta cDNA libraries. TCRdb re-called the PCR reads with MiXCR, one entry per CDR3 protein. The sample yields about 770,000 distinct CDR3 sequences, roughly 46% seen once. These receptors are not linked to any known antigen. Sequencing was performed on blood. These receptors were collected from a girl aged 5-17 years with multiple sclerosis.

This clonotype has only a few counts. This chain joins TRBV20-1 and TRBJ2-4; either TRBD1 or TRBD2 may supply D (5 bases each). Germline V gene lookup returns CDR1 DFQATT and CDR2 SNEGSKA (reference sequence). The CDR3 has 14 amino acids. V dropped 2 bases and J dropped 13 bases, with 21 bases sitting between them. Written as DNA, the CDR3 is TGCAGTGCTAGAAAGCCCGGGACCAACAATGAGCAGTACTTC. Residues: CSARKPGTNNEQYF.

This chain links TRBV6-2 or TRBV6-3 with TRBJ1-2, with unresolved D. Germline CDR1 and CDR2: MNHEY and SVGEGT. The V gene lost 2 bases and the J gene lost 4 bases, with 14 bases spanning the gap. This CDR3 has 15 amino acids. The CDR3 loop reads CASSYEGPYPYGYTF. In DNA, the CDR3 is TGTGCCAGCAGTTACGAAGGTCCCTATCCCTATGGCTACACCTTC.

The gene calls are TRBV24-1 and TRBJ1-5; maybe TRBD1 (5 bases). CDR1 KGHDR and CDR2 SFDVKD come from the germline V gene. V gave up 5 bases and J gave up 6 bases, with 10 bases separating them. The CDR3 has 13 amino acids. CDR3 residues: CATSARDGQPQHF. CDR3 in DNA: TGTGCCACCAGTGCGAGGGACGGTCAGCCCCAGCATTTT.

This clonotype was detected a few times. This chain connects TRBV20-1 to TRBJ2-5, with a possible D match to TRBD2 (6 bases). V was clipped by 2 bases and J by 7 bases, with 17 bases between them. The length of the CDR3 is 14 residues. Germline V gene sequence: CDR1 DFQATT, CDR2 SNEGSKA (reference sequence). The CDR3 is CSARRLAGGVTQYF. CDR3 nucleotide sequence: TGCAGTGCTAGACGGCTAGCCGGAGGGGTGACCCAGTACTTC.

The V gene is TRBV2, the J gene TRBJ2-7; a weak D match, TRBD2 (6 bases). Germline V gene sequence: CDR1 SNHLY, CDR2 FYNNEI. The V and J ends lost 0 bases and 2 bases respectively, with 8 bases between them. The CDR3 contains 14 residues. For the CDR3, the DNA is TGTGCCAGCAGTGAAGCGGAGGGGACCTACGAGCAGTACTTC. It encodes CASSEAEGTYEQYF.

This rearrangement joins TRBV9 to TRBJ2-7, with 8 nucleotides matching TRBD1. After removal of 10 bases from V and 2 bases from J, the junction contained 11 bases not matched to a gene. CDR1 is SGDLS, CDR2 YYNGEE, per germline. The CDR3 is 14 amino acids. The CDR3 DNA follows: TGTGCCTCGGTCACGGGACAGGCAACCTACGAGCAGTACTTC. Translated: CASVTGQATYEQYF.

V and J are TRBV6-6 and TRBJ2-3, with D possibly being TRBD1 (6 bases). V was shortened by 6 bases and J by 4 bases, with 14 bases between the two germline ends. This CDR3 spans 14 amino acids. Germline CDR1 MNHNY, CDR2 SVGAGI (reference sequence). The CDR3 reads CASSRGGVADTQYF. The DNA of the CDR3 is TGTGCCAGCAGCCGAGGGGGTGTCGCAGATACGCAGTATTTT.

This clonotype was found a few times. This chain uses TRBV20-1 with TRBJ2-5; 8 bases map to TRBD2. V gave up 2 bases and J gave up 5 bases; unmatched junction bases: 7. The CDR3 has 14 residues. CDR1 and CDR2 (germline): DFQATT, SNEGSKA (reference sequence). CDR3: CSARIAGRVETQYF. The CDR3 DNA is TGCAGTGCTAGAATAGCGGGAAGGGTGGAGACCCAGTACTTC.

This clonotype was seen just once. The chain uses TRBV12-3 or TRBV12-4 and TRBJ2-4; a possible D gene is TRBD2 (6 bases). The end of the DNA is better explained by TRBJ2-7, so the J call may be wrong. This CDR3 region has 14 residues. CDR3: CASSLRVGTLEQYF. CDR3 coding DNA: TGTGCCAGCAGTTTGAGGGTCGGGACTCTCGAGCAGTACTTC.

This clonotype was picked up a small number of times. This chain joins TRBV15 and TRBJ2-1; possibly TRBD1 or TRBD2 for D (5 bases each). Germline-derived CDR1 and CDR2 are LNHNV and YYDKDF (reference sequence). V dropped 0 bases and J dropped 6 bases, with 12 bases sitting between them. CDR3 length: 15 residues. The CDR3 loop reads CATSRDFGTGNEQFF. CDR3 bases: TGTGCCACCAGCAGAGATTTCGGGACGGGCAATGAGCAGTTCTTC.

The chain has TRBV7-8 and TRBJ1-2, with D possibly TRBD1 on 5 matching bases. The CDR3 totals 14 residues. Germline values: CDR1 SGHVS, CDR2 FQNEAQ. Trimming pared 2 bases from V and 7 bases from J, leaving 14 bases between. The CDR3 bases are TGTGCCAGCAGCTTAACGTACTCCAGGGCTGGCTACACCTTC. Its protein product is CASSLTYSRAGYTF.

J is TRBJ2-1 and V is TRBV4-1; 9 bases agree with TRBD2. This CDR3 has 16 residues. Unmatched junction bases numbered 5, after V lost 1 base and J lost 4 bases. Germline V gene sequence: CDR1 MGHRA, CDR2 YSYEKL. Written as DNA, the CDR3 is TGCGCCAGCAGCCAAGTGGCGGGAGGGGAATACAATGAGCAGTTCTTC. The encoded protein is CASSQVAGGEYNEQFF.

The chain couples TRBV27 to TRBJ1-2; 7 nucleotides line up with TRBD1. The germline V gene encodes CDR1 MNHEY and CDR2 SMNVEV (reference sequence). The V and J ends lost 5 bases and 0 bases, in that order; junction bases with no gene match: 12. This CDR3 spans 17 amino acids. CDR3 residues: CASSPSGGGFANYGYTF. The CDR3 DNA reads TGTGCCAGCAGTCCCTCGGGAGGGGGCTTTGCTAACTATGGCTACACCTTC.

The J gene is TRBJ1-4, the V gene TRBV4-1; 10 bases map to TRBD1. The length of the CDR3 is 16 residues. Germline assignment: CDR1 MGHRA and CDR2 YSYEKL. Unmatched junction bases numbered 5, after V lost 1 base and J lost 6 bases. DNA of the CDR3: TGCGCCAGCAGCCAAGCGAGGACAGGGGGTGATGAAAAACTGTTTTTT. This gives the protein CASSQARTGGDEKLFF.

This clonotype came up many times. V usage is TRBV11-2 and J usage is TRBJ2-1, with D unclear. V dropped 5 bases and J dropped 5 bases, with 7 bases sitting between them. Germline-derived CDR1 and CDR2 are SGHAT and FQNNGV. The CDR3 sequence is 12 residues long. For the CDR3, the DNA is TGTGCCAGCAGCCCCCGGGACAATGAGCAGTTCTTC. This sequence encodes CASSPRDNEQFF.

In its sample, this clonotype was seen a few times. The chain recombines TRBV28 with TRBJ2-1; TRBD1 or TRBD2 may be the D gene (7 bases each). V lost 4 bases to trimming and J lost 2 bases, with 15 bases between them. Per the germline V gene, CDR1 is MDHEN and CDR2 is SYDVKM. The CDR3 extends over 16 amino acids. The CDR3 protein is CASSSGGGSPYNEQFF. CDR3 nucleotide sequence: TGTGCCAGCAGTTCAGGGGGGGGTAGTCCCTACAATGAGCAGTTCTTC.

This clonotype turned up a few times. The chain links TRBV7-6 to TRBJ2-7, with 9 bases that match TRBD1. V shed 5 bases, J shed 5 bases, and the junction held 10 bases outside the gene matches. Germline CDR1 and CDR2: SGHVS and FNYEAQ. CDR3 size: 15 residues. The CDR3 reads CASSRTGERGNEQYF. DNA for the CDR3: TGTGCCAGCAGCAGGACAGGGGAGAGGGGTAACGAGCAGTACTTC.

The CDR3, as DNA: TGTGCCAGCAGAAGACAGGGGCCGCTCCAAGAGACCCAGTACTTC. It yields the protein CASRRQGPLQETQYF. The chain couples TRBV27 to TRBJ2-5, with 8 nucleotides matching TRBD1. Germline V gives CDR1 MNHEY, CDR2 SMNVEV (reference sequence). V lost 6 bases and J lost 1; bases outside the gene matches: 7. The CDR3 sequence is 15 residues long.

A remark on this clonotype: The junction differs from germline at one of its ends, possibly a read error. V is TRBV6-6 and J is TRBJ2-1, with D unclear. This CDR3 comprises 10 residues. CDR1 and CDR2 (germline): MNHNY, SVGAGI (reference sequence). The CDR3 nucleotides read TGTGCCAACAGTCGTAATGAGCAGTTCTTC. Translated, it gives CANSRNEQFF.